One sample yielded the 7 T cell receptor beta chains listed below, sequenced in a study of Graves' ophthalmopathy and Graves' hyperthyroidism. Investigators amplified TCR beta CDR3 regions from RNA transcripts. Investigators did first-round RT-PCR with HTBI primers, then second-round multiplex PCR. TCRdb re-called the multiplex PCR reads with MiXCR, one entry per CDR3 protein. The data hold almost 750,000 distinct CDR3 sequences, with approximately 40% observed a single time. The sequenced material came from peripheral blood. The receptors here all came from an adult man with Graves' ophthalmopathy.

This clonotype was picked up a small number of times. The chain combines TRBV10-3 with TRBJ1-5; 9 positions match TRBD1. This CDR3 spans 13 amino acids. CDR1 is ENHRY and CDR2 is SYGVKD in the germline V gene. V was pared by 10 bases and J by 6 bases, with 7 bases of the junction left unmatched. The CDR3 sequence: CASSGQGFQPQHF. CDR3 sequence (DNA): TGTGCCAGCAGCGGACAGGGGTTTCAGCCCCAGCATTTT.

The chain has TRBV11-2 and TRBJ1-3, with D uncertain. The CDR3 loop spans 16 amino acids. V was trimmed by 5 bases and J by 3 bases, leaving 17 bases between them. The germline CDR1 and CDR2 sequences are SGHAT and FQNNGV. The CDR3 sequence is CASSTGWANYGNTIYF. The CDR3 bases are TGTGCCAGCAGCACTGGGTGGGCAAACTATGGAAACACCATATATTTT.

The chain carries TRBV7-9 and TRBJ1-1; D uncertain. V lost 5 bases and J lost 6, with 25 bases in between. The CDR3 has 17 residues. Germline lookup yields CDR1 SEHNR and CDR2 FQNEAQ (reference sequence). The CDR3, as DNA: TGTGCCAGCAGCCAACGTTCGGTCCCCGGGGTAAGGGCTGAAGCTTTCTTT. Its translation: CASSQRSVPGVRAEAFF.

The chain combines TRBV9 with TRBJ2-5, with 8 bases matching TRBD2. The V gene's germline CDR1 is SGDLS and CDR2 YYNGEE. V lost 0 bases to trimming and J lost 5 bases; unmatched junction nucleotides: 9. This CDR3 is built from 16 residues. The CDR3 DNA reads TGTGCCAGCAGCGTAGACAGCGGGGGACCACTTGAGACCCAGTACTTC. It translates to CASSVDSGGPLETQYF.

This clonotype was detected once. The chain links TRBV7-9 to TRBJ2-2, with a tentative D call TRBD2 (6 bases). V was cut by 4 bases and J by 2 bases, with 11 bases left in between. The CDR3 is 15 residues long. The germline gives CDR1 SEHNR, CDR2 FQNEAQ (reference sequence). In DNA, the CDR3 is TGTGCCAGCAGCTACTGGGGGGATAACACCGGGGAGCTGTTTTTT. This translates into CASSYWGDNTGELFF.

The V and J genes are TRBV10-2 and TRBJ2-7; the D is unclear. Deletions cut 0 bases from V and 3 bases from J, with 6 bases between. Germline V gene lookup returns CDR1 WSHSY and CDR2 SAAADI. The CDR3 has 13 amino acids. CDR3 nucleotides: TGCGCCAGCAGTGAGTCATCCTACTACGAGCAGTACTTC. It encodes CASSESSYYEQYF.

This clonotype occurred many times. The V call is TRBV7-8, the J call TRBJ1-1; D uncertain. CDR1 and CDR2 (germline): SGHVS, FQNEAQ. The CDR3 sequence is 15 residues long. Trimming stripped 4 bases from V and 4 bases from J, with 16 bases between. CDR3 bases: TGTGCCAGCAGCTCTCGCCCCCTATTAGGCACTGAAGCTTTCTTT. This gives the protein CASSSRPLLGTEAFF.